This record covers a single T cell receptor beta chain. Its antigen is undetermined. Patients counted as stable if ophthalmopathy did not develop within 18 months. The data derive from a study of T cells in Graves' hyperthyroidism and ophthalmopathy. Regarding the study as a whole: Most clonotypes expanded in thyroid above 0.001 were likewise present in blood.

Amplification targeted TCR beta CDR3 regions from RNA transcripts. Initially, a first-round RT-PCR of the TCR CDR3 employed the HTBI primer set. TCRdb passed the multiplex PCR reads through MiXCR, listing each CDR3 protein once. The profile shows 600,000 or so distinct CDR3 sequences, 35% to 55% of them singletons. Trimming removed 5 bases at V and 3 bases at J, with 13 bases between. The CDR3 runs 15 residues. From germline, CDR1 is ENHRY and CDR2 SYGVKD. Sequenced input: peripheral blood or thyroid tissue (not recorded which). The gene calls are TRBV10-3 and TRBJ2-2, with D possibly TRBD1 on 6 matching bases. The sequence was collected from a young woman with Graves' hyperthyroidism. The CDR3 loop is CAISYSQGYTGELFF. CDR3 sequence (DNA): TGTGCCATCAGTTACTCGCAGGGGTACACCGGGGAGCTGTTTTTT.